This is a list of T cell receptor beta chains from one sample in a study of T cell changes during pregnancy in multiple sclerosis. Data came from immunoSEQ multiplex PCR; TCRdb stores just in-frame clones and leaves some out. The table has about 59,000 clones, over 90% seen once. This specimen was CD8+ T cells from peripheral blood mononuclear cells, taken in the third trimester of pregnancy. Receptor source: a female donor with multiple sclerosis, enrolled in a pregnancy study. Each CDR3 is given with its conserved first and last residue. The D gene is left open where the match is weak. Size tells how often a clone was seen (once, few, many) or the class of an expanded clone, and some rows leave it out.

D	length	V	J	size	DNA	CDR3
TRBD1	15	TRBV5-1	TRBJ1-3	-	TGCGCCAGCAGCTTGGATAGGGGGCTTGGAAACACCATATATTTT	CASSLDRGLGNTIYF
-	15	TRBV6-1	TRBJ1-5	few	TGTGCCAGCAGTACCCTCTGGGGGCAGGCGCAGCCCCAGCATTTT	CASSTLWGQAQPQHF
TRBD1	13	TRBV19	TRBJ1-5	-	TGTGCCAGTGCCCAGGGGGCGCCCCAGCCCCAGCATTTT	CASAQGAPQPQHF
-	14	TRBV9	TRBJ2-5	-	TGTGCCAGCAGCGTAGGTCAGGGTGAAGAGACCCAGTACTTC	CASSVGQGEETQYF
-	14	TRBV4-1	TRBJ1-2	-	TGCGCCAGCAGCCCGGTGGAGGGTAGTTATGGCTACACCTTC	CASSPVEGSYGYTF
-	16	TRBV27	TRBJ2-3	-	TGTGCCAGCAGTTTATCCCAGGGGGGTAGCACAGATACGCAGTATTTT	CASSLSQGGSTDTQYF
-	13	TRBV6-6	TRBJ1-5	-	TGTGCCAGCATGGGGGGTTACAATCAGCCCCAGCATTTT	CASMGGYNQPQHF
-	15	TRBV28	TRBJ1-3	-	TGTGCCAGCAGTCCACGCAGGGTTTCTGGAAACACCATATATTTT	CASSPRRVSGNTIYF
-	15	TRBV14	TRBJ2-1	-	TGTGCCAGCAGCCAAGTAACTTCCTCCTACAATGAGCAGTTCTTC	CASSQVTSSYNEQFF
TRBD1	15	TRBV28	TRBJ2-1	once	TGTGCCAGCAGGTACGACAGGGAGTTCTACAATGAGCAGTTCTTC	CASRYDREFYNEQFF
-	15	TRBV5-4	TRBJ2-5	-	TGTGCCAGCAGCTTGGATTGGCAGTCCCAAGAGACCCAGTACTTC	CASSLDWQSQETQYF
-	14	TRBV7-9	TRBJ2-5	-	TGTGCCAGCAGCTTAGTGGGACTCCAAGAGACCCAGTACTTC	CASSLVGLQETQYF
TRBD2	16	TRBV27	TRBJ2-1	once	TGTGCCAGCAGTCTACCGACTAGCGGGGCATACAATGAGCAGTTCTTC	CASSLPTSGAYNEQFF
TRBD2	21	TRBV2	TRBJ2-1	once	TGTGCCAGCAGTGAAAGGTCCCATCCCCGGGCTAGCGGGTTACCCCTCAATGAGCAGTTCTTC	CASSERSHPRASGLPLNEQFF
TRBD1	15	TRBV27	TRBJ2-7	-	TGTGCCAGCAGTTTAGGGACAGGGGGGGTCTACGAGCAGTACTTC	CASSLGTGGVYEQYF